Below, 16 T cell receptor beta chains from the same sample are listed, as sequenced in a study of blood T cell repertoires in COVID-19. Profiling relied on immunoSEQ multiplex PCR, and the TCRdb table lists in-frame clones only, not all of them. The table includes fewer than 350,000 clones, approximately 88% detected once. The specimen sequenced was peripheral blood. Every receptor here comes from a man between 18 and 29 years old with active or convalescent COVID-19.

The V and J genes are TRBV7-6 and TRBJ2-7, with D possibly matching TRBD1 (5 bases). The CDR3 spans 19 residues. V was shortened by 3 bases and J by 7 bases, with 31 bases between the two germline ends. Per germline, CDR1 SGHVS and CDR2 FNYEAQ. The CDR3 sequence: CASSFGSSGNVAHPAEQYF. For the CDR3, the DNA is TGTGCCAGCAGCTTCGGTTCGTCAGGGAACGTCGCCCATCCCGCAGAGCAGTACTTC.

This chain links TRBV5-1 with TRBJ2-7; TRBD2 matches at 8 bases. The germline V gene has CDR1 SGHRS and CDR2 YFSETQ. Losses at the gene ends were 1 base for V and 0 bases for J; bases not matched to a gene: 3. The CDR3 spans 15 residues. The CDR3 is CASSLSGGLSYEQYF. Written as DNA, the CDR3 is TGCGCCAGCAGCTTGTCGGGGGGGCTCTCCTACGAGCAGTACTTC. Variable domain in full (rest from reference TRBV5-1 and TRBJ2-7): KAGVTQTPRYLIKTRGQQVTLSCSPISGHRSVSWYQQTPGQGLQFLFEYFSETQRNKGNFPGRFSGRQFSNSRSEMNVSTLELGDSALYLCASSLSGGLSYEQYFGPGTRLTVT.

The chain links TRBV9 to TRBJ1-1, with D possibly matching TRBD1 (6 bases). Germline V lookup: CDR1 SGDLS, CDR2 YYNGEE. This CDR3 is built from 13 residues. The V gene lost 2 bases and the J gene lost 2 bases, with 7 bases spanning the gap. The CDR3 DNA is TGTGCCAGCAGCGTGGACAGTAACACTGAAGCTTTCTTT. Amino acid sequence: CASSVDSNTEAFF.

This chain uses TRBV11-2 with TRBJ2-5; 9 nucleotides line up with TRBD2. Per the germline V gene, CDR1 is SGHAT and CDR2 is FQNNGV. Germline trimming cut 3 bases from V and 2 bases from J; bases unmatched to any gene: 7. The CDR3 extends over 16 amino acids. CDR3 nucleotide sequence: TGTGCCAGCAGCTTTGAGACTAGCGGTACTCAAGAGACCCAGTACTTC. Encoded protein: CASSFETSGTQETQYF. Using reference TRBV11-2 and TRBJ2-5 for the parts outside the CDR3, the full variable domain is EAGVAQSPRYKIIEKRQSVAFWCNPISGHATLYWYQQILGQGPKLLIQFQNNGVVDDSQLPKDRFSAERLKGVDSTLKIQPAKLEDSAVYLCASSFETSGTQETQYFGPGTRLLVL.

This CDR3 reads CASSLGTIEQYF. As DNA, the CDR3 is TGTGCCAGCAGTTTAGGGACAATCGAGCAGTACTTC. V gene TRBV12-3 or TRBV12-4 combines with J gene TRBJ2-7; the D gene is possibly TRBD1 (5 bases). Trimming cost V 1 base and J 6 bases, with 7 bases left between them. The CDR3 runs to 12 residues.

The V and J genes are TRBV25-1 and TRBJ2-7; D might be TRBD1 (5 bases). CDR1 and CDR2 (germline): MGHDK, SYGVNS. Trimming took 4 bases from V and 4 from J, leaving 8 bases between them. The CDR3 runs 12 residues. The CDR3 region is CASSAQVYEQYF. The CDR3 nucleotides are TGTGCCAGCAGTGCACAGGTTTACGAGCAGTACTTC.

This sequence joins TRBV6-6 and TRBJ2-5; the D is unclear. Per the germline V gene, CDR1 is MNHNY and CDR2 is SVGAGI (reference sequence). V lost 3 bases and J 0 bases, leaving 5 bases between the germline ends. This CDR3 spans 13 amino acids. In DNA form, the CDR3 reads TGTGCCAGCAGTTATTCAAACCAAGAGACCCAGTACTTC. This codes for CASSYSNQETQYF.

The chain uses TRBV27 and TRBJ2-3, with 9 bases identical to TRBD1. The CDR3 runs 13 residues. V trimming: 9 bases; J trimming: 6 bases; junction bases outside the gene matches: 7. Germline loops: CDR1 MNHEY, CDR2 SMNVEV (reference sequence). This chain's CDR3 is CASGTGYFDTQYF. The DNA for the CDR3 is TGTGCCAGTGGGACAGGGTACTTTGATACGCAGTATTTT.

The V gene is TRBV6-5, the J gene TRBJ1-2; 9 bases are shared with TRBD1. The CDR3 totals 15 residues. Germline V lookup: CDR1 MNHEY, CDR2 SVGAGI. The J segment lost 8 bases and the V segment lost 6 bases, leaving 13 bases of the junction unmatched. CDR3 DNA: TGTGCCAGCAGCCGCGGGGGACAGGGCCCGGAGGGCTACACCTTC. Translation: CASSRGGQGPEGYTF.

The J gene is TRBJ1-2, the V gene TRBV19; 10 bases fit TRBD1. CDR1 LNHDA and CDR2 SQIVND come from the germline V gene (reference sequence). The trim removed 3 bases at V and 6 bases at J, leaving 4 bases unmatched. The CDR3 is 14 amino acids. This chain's CDR3 is CASSIGTGDDGYTF. CDR3 nucleotides: TGTGCCAGTAGTATTGGGACAGGGGATGATGGCTACACCTTC.

The J gene is TRBJ1-2, the V gene TRBV4-1; a weak D match, TRBD1 (5 bases). V was shortened by 4 bases and J by 7 bases, with 19 bases between the two germline ends. CDR3 length: 15 amino acids. CDR1 is MGHRA and CDR2 is YSYEKL in the germline V gene. CDR3 sequence reads: CASSPWQGAPVGYTF. The CDR3 coding sequence is TGCGCCAGCAGCCCTTGGCAGGGCGCGCCAGTTGGCTACACCTTC.

V is TRBV27 and J is TRBJ1-2, with D perhaps matching TRBD1 (5 bases). The CDR3 has 11 residues. Germline assignment: CDR1 MNHEY and CDR2 SMNVEV (reference sequence). The CDR3 loop reads CATTPGGGYTF. CDR3 sequence (DNA): TGTGCTACGACCCCCGGGGGAGGCTACACCTTC.

This clone was counted once. The chain uses TRBV25-1 and TRBJ2-7; possible D gene TRBD2, 6 bases. This CDR3 region has 14 residues. From germline, CDR1 is MGHDK and CDR2 SYGVNS. Trimming took 6 bases from V and 0 from J, leaving 12 bases between them. DNA for the CDR3: TGTGCCAGCAGGCCACGGGAGAGCTCCTACGAGCAGTACTTC. Its protein is CASRPRESSYEQYF.

This rearrangement joins TRBV2 to TRBJ2-2; perhaps TRBD1 as D (6 bases). Germline CDR1 reads SNHLY; CDR2 reads FYNNEI. Trimming pared 4 bases from V and 6 bases from J, leaving 15 bases between. The CDR3 has 15 residues. The CDR3 DNA is TGTGCCAGCAGTGGGGGGACAACTGGGGCCGGGGAGCTGTTTTTT. Protein product: CASSGGTTGAGELFF. Combining the CDR3 with reference TRBV2 and TRBJ2-2 gives the whole variable domain EPEVTQTPSHQVTQMGQEVILRCVPISNHLYFYWYRQILGQKVEFLVSFYNNEISEKSEIFDDQFSVERPDGSNFTLKIRSTKLEDSAMYFCASSGGTTGAGELFFGEGSRLTVL.

The CDR3 protein is CASSRGTGARETQYF. For the CDR3, the DNA is TGTGCCAGCAGCCGTGGGACAGGGGCCCGGGAGACCCAGTACTTC. The chain has TRBV7-2 and TRBJ2-5; 10 bases agree with TRBD1. V shed 5 bases and J 5 bases; nucleotides not matched to a gene: 8. The germline V gene encodes CDR1 SGHTA and CDR2 FQGNSA. The CDR3 extends over 15 amino acids.

The chain couples TRBV2 to TRBJ2-5; 9 positions match TRBD1. The V and J ends lost 1 base and 2 bases, in that order; junction bases with no gene match: 2. The CDR3 runs to 15 residues. Per the germline V gene, CDR1 is SNHLY and CDR2 is FYNNEI. In nucleotides, the CDR3 is TGTGCCAGCAGTGAAGTAGGGACAGGGCAAGAGACCCAGTACTTC. Translation gives CASSEVGTGQETQYF.